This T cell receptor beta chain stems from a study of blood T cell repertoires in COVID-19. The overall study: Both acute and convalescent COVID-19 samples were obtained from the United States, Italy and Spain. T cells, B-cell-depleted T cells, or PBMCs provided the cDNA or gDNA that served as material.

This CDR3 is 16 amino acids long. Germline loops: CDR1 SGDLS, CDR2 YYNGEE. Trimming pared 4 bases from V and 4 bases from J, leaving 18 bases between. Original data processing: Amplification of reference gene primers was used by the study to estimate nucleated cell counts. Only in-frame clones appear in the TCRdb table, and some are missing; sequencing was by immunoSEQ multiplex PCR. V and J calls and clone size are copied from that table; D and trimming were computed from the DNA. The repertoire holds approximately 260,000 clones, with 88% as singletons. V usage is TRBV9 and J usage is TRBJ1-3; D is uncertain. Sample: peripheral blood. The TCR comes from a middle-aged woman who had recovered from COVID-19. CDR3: CASSPESGKAGNTIYF. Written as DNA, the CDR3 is TGTGCCAGCAGCCCCGAGTCCGGGAAGGCCGGAAACACCATATATTTT.